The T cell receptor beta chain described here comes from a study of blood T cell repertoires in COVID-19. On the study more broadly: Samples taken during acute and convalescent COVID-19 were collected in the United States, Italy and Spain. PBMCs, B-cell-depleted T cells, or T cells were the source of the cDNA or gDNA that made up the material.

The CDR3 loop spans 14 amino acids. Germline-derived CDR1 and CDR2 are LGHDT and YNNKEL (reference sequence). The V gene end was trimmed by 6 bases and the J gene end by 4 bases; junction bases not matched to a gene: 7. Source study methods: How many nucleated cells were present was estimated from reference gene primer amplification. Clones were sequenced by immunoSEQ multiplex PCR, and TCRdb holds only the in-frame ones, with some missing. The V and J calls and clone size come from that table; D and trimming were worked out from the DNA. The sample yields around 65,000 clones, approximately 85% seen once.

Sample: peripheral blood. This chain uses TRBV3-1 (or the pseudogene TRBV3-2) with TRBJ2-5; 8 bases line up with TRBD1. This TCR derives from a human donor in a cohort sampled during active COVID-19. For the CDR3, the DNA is TGTGCCAGCAGACCCGGGACAGGAAGAGAGACCCAGTACTTC. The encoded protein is CASRPGTGRETQYF.